Below, 3 T cell receptor beta chains from the same sample are listed, as sequenced in a study of T-cell reconstitution after alpha-beta-depleted transplantation in children. The TCRbeta library was prepared with unique molecular identifiers. One entry per CDR3 protein results from TCRdb running MiXCR on the PCR reads. The sample has 780,000 or so distinct CDR3 sequences, approximately 15% seen once. The starting material was PBMCs, mostly from graft donor cells, obtained 360 days after TCRalphabeta/CD19-depleted stem cell transplant. The receptors come from a male patient aged 10 to 17 who had a stem cell transplant for acute lymphoblastic leukemia, so the T cells may come from the graft donor.

This clonotype was detected only a few times. The chain combines TRBV7-3 with TRBJ2-7; D possibly corresponds to TRBD2 (5 bases). Germline CDR1 reads SGHTA; CDR2 reads FQGTGA. Trimming took 2 bases from V and 0 from J, leaving 14 bases between them. The CDR3 runs 16 residues. CDR3 nucleotide sequence: TGTGCCAGCAGCTTAGAGGGCGCGGCAAGCTCCTACGAGCAGTACTTC. The encoded protein is CASSLEGAASSYEQYF.

This chain uses TRBV6-1 with TRBJ2-1, with D perhaps being TRBD1 or TRBD2 (5 bases each). V was shortened by 6 bases and J by 10 bases, with 13 bases between the two germline ends. CDR3 size: 12 residues. The germline gives CDR1 MNHNS, CDR2 SASEGT. In DNA form, the CDR3 reads TGTGCCAGCAGGGGGGACCGGCCCGAGCAGTTCTTC. This translates into CASRGDRPEQFF.

This clonotype was counted ten times or more. The chain uses TRBV5-1 and TRBJ2-7, with D uncertain. In germline, CDR1 is SGHRS, CDR2 YFSETQ. This CDR3 contains 14 residues. The ends were cut back, 0 bases at V and 2 bases at J, with 9 bases in the middle. The CDR3 sequence is CASSLVAGPYEQYF. The CDR3 region has the DNA TGCGCCAGCAGCTTGGTAGCCGGTCCCTACGAGCAGTACTTC.